The sequence of this T cell receptor beta chain was determined in a study of cytomegalovirus exposure and HLA in healthy donors. Study-level findings and limits: The study listed some 160 cytomegalovirus-associated TCR beta chains. Reports showed the classifier diagnosing cytomegalovirus status with high specificity and sensitivity. As confirmed in vitro, a few CMV-associated chains were specific for CMV antigens.

The assay was immunoSEQ multiplex PCR, and TCRdb's table has in-frame clones only and misses some. The sample comprises about 160,000 clones, less than 90% of which are singletons, and 5.7% rests with the top ten. About this clone itself: The antigen is undetermined.

The CDR3 spans 15 residues. J gave up 5 bases and V 4 bases, and 9 bases lay outside the gene matches. The germline V gene has CDR1 MNHNS and CDR2 SASEGT. The donors were members of the validation cohort, which comprised 120 subjects and was separate from the first cohort of roughly 700 subjects. The TCR sequence derives from a woman aged 25 to 39 in good health and CMV-seronegative. The sequenced sample consisted of PBMCs. The rearrangement uses TRBV6-1 and TRBJ2-5, with 8 bases matching TRBD1. The CDR3 coding sequence is TGTGCCAGCAGTGCCGCAGGGGGCGGTTTGGAGACCCAGTACTTC. Protein product: CASSAAGGGLETQYF.